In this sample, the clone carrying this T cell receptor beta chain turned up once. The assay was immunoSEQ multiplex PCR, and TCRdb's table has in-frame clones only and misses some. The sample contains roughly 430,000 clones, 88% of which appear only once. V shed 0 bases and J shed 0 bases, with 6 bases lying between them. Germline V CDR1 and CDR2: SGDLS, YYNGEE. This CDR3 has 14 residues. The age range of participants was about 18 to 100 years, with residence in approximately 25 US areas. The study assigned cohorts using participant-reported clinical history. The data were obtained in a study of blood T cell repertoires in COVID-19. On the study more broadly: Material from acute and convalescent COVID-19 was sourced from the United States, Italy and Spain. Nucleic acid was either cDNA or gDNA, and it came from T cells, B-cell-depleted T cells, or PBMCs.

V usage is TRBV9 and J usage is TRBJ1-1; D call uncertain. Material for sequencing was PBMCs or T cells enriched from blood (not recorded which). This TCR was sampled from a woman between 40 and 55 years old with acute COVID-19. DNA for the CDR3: TGTGCCAGCAGCGTAGACAACATGAACACTGAAGCTTTCTTT. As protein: CASSVDNMNTEAFF.